A selection of T cell receptor beta chains follows, all from one sample in a study of Tregs in tolerant kidney transplant recipients. The assay was immunoSEQ multiplex PCR, and TCRdb's table has in-frame clones only and misses some. The sample lists about 81,000 clones, 91% seen once, with more than 1.5% in the top ten. Sequencing used CD4+ T cells from blood (PBMCs), obtained 24 months after the transplant. The receptors were sampled from a human patient who received a combined kidney and bone marrow transplant. The graft donor may have given rise to some T cells. Each CDR3 is given with its conserved first and last residue. Fields, in order: clone size, J gene, D gene, V gene, CDR3 DNA, CDR3 protein. The D gene is left open where the match is weak. Clone size is given for some rows only: seen once, a few or many times, or a class if the clone is expanded.

abundance: few; j_gene: TRBJ2-5; d_gene: .; v_gene: TRBV30; CDR3nt: TGTGCCTGGAGTGGCTCGAGGACCCAGTACTTC; CDR3aa: CAWSGSRTQYF
abundance: .; j_gene: TRBJ2-3; d_gene: TRBD1; v_gene: TRBV28; CDR3nt: TGTGCCAGCAGTTTGGGCGACAGGGGAACCACAGATACGCAGTATTTT; CDR3aa: CASSLGDRGTTDTQYF
abundance: .; j_gene: TRBJ2-3; d_gene: .; v_gene: TRBV6-5; CDR3nt: TGTGCCAGCAGGGAACAGAAAGACACAGATACGCAGTATTTT; CDR3aa: CASREQKDTDTQYF
abundance: .; j_gene: TRBJ2-7; d_gene: .; v_gene: TRBV6-4; CDR3nt: TGTGCCAGAAGACAGGACTTCTCCTACGAGCAGTACTTC; CDR3aa: CARRQDFSYEQYF
abundance: .; j_gene: TRBJ2-6; d_gene: .; v_gene: TRBV29-1; CDR3nt: TGCAGCGCCACCACAGGGACTGGGGCCAACGTCCTGACTTTC; CDR3aa: CSATTGTGANVLTF
abundance: .; j_gene: TRBJ2-3; d_gene: .; v_gene: TRBV11-3; CDR3nt: TGTGCCAGCAGCTTATCAAAAGGACAGATTTTATACTCAGATACGCAGTATTTT; CDR3aa: CASSLSKGQILYSDTQYF
abundance: .; j_gene: TRBJ2-1; d_gene: TRBD2; v_gene: TRBV19; CDR3nt: TGTGCCAGTAGGACCGGTGGGACTACGGTTGACAATGAGCAGTTCTTC; CDR3aa: CASRTGGTTVDNEQFF
abundance: .; j_gene: TRBJ2-7; d_gene: TRBD1; v_gene: TRBV19; CDR3nt: TGTGCCAGTTCTCGGGACAGGGGTTTTTTCTCCTACGAGCAGTACTTC; CDR3aa: CASSRDRGFFSYEQYF
abundance: .; j_gene: TRBJ1-1; d_gene: TRBD1; v_gene: TRBV28; CDR3nt: TGTGCCAGCAGTTCGGGACAGGACACTGAAGCTTTCTTT; CDR3aa: CASSSGQDTEAFF
abundance: .; j_gene: TRBJ1-3; d_gene: .; v_gene: TRBV5-1; CDR3nt: TGCGCCAGCAGTACCTTATCTCCGAGCTCTGGAAACACCATATATTTT; CDR3aa: CASSTLSPSSGNTIYF
abundance: .; j_gene: TRBJ2-7; d_gene: TRBD1; v_gene: TRBV5-6; CDR3nt: TGTGCCAGCAGCTGGGGGACAGGAGAGAACTACTTC; CDR3aa: CASSWGTGENYF
abundance: .; j_gene: TRBJ2-5; d_gene: TRBD1; v_gene: TRBV19; CDR3nt: TGTGCCAGCTCCCCGGACAGGGAAGAGACCCAGTACTTC; CDR3aa: CASSPDREETQYF